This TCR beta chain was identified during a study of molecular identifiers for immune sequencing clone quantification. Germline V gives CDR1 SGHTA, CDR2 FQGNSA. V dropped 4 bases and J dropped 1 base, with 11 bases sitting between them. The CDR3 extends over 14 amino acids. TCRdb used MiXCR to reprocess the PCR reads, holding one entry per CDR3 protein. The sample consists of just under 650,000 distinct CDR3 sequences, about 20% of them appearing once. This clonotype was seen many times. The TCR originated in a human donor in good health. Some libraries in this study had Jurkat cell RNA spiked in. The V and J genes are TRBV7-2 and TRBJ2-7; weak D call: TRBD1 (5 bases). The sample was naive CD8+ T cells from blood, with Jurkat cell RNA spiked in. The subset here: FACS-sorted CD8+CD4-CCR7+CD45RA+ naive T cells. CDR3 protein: CASSWGLASYEQYF. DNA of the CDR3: TGTGCCAGCAGCTGGGGCCTGGCGTCCTACGAGCAGTACTTC. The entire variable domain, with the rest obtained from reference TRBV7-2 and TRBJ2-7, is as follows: GAGVSQSPSNKVTEKGKDVELRCDPISGHTALYWYRQSLGQGLEFLIYFQGNSAPDKSGLPSDRFSAERTGGSVSTLTIQRTQQEDSAVYLCASSWGLASYEQYFGPGTRLTVT.